The clone carrying this TCR beta chain was observed a handful of times. Assignments of participants to cohorts depended upon their own reported clinical history. These data are taken from a study of blood T cell repertoires in COVID-19. Overall study context: Spain, Italy and the United States supplied samples that represented acute and convalescent COVID-19.

J gave up 5 bases and V 7 bases, and 4 bases lay outside the gene matches. This CDR3 spans 12 amino acids. TCRdb's table, derived via immunoSEQ multiplex PCR, lists solely in-frame clones and lacks some. This table has roughly 300,000 clones, around 85% appearing once. This sequence was found in a woman between 45 and 65 years old who had recovered from COVID-19. Sequenced sample: PBMCs or T cells enriched from blood (not recorded which). The rearrangement links TRBV12-3 or TRBV12-4 to TRBJ2-7; 8 bases map to TRBD1. CDR3 sequence reads: CASKDRAHEQYF. The DNA for the CDR3 is TGTGCCAGCAAGGACAGGGCCCACGAGCAGTACTTC.